This record covers a single T cell receptor (beta chain). What it binds is not known. The entry originates in a study of cytomegalovirus exposure and HLA in healthy donors. Study background: HLA-typed donors were the source of some 80 million unique TCRs, which an early data release held.

Study-level results: Sequence variants that were highly shared formed a cluster that was likely a sequencing artifact. Previous analysis showed most TCR beta V segments were productive about 87% or about 30% of the time.

PCR primers comprised 60 Vbeta and 13 Jbeta primers. Profiled with immunoSEQ multiplex PCR; TCRdb holds only in-frame clones, not every one. The sample holds tens of thousands of clones, nearly 80% seen once. Germline V CDR1 and CDR2: MNHEY, SVGAGI. The CDR3 has 13 residues. Trimming took 8 bases from V and 3 from J; bases not matched to a gene: 7. The specimen sequenced was PBMCs. This clonotype was obtained from a man aged 40-55 years in good health and CMV-seronegative. V is TRBV6-5 and J is TRBJ2-7; 7 bases agree with TRBD1. CDR3 sequence (DNA): TGTGCCAGCCAGAGGGACAGAGACTACGAGCAGTACTTC. As protein: CASQRDRDYEQYF.